The 20 T cell receptor beta chains below all came from one sample that was sequenced in a study of shared clonotypes between healthy human individuals. Clones were sequenced by immunoSEQ multiplex PCR, and TCRdb holds only the in-frame ones, with some missing. This sample carries 500,000 or so clones, around 95% of them seen once, and the ten largest clones take approximately 0.06%. The specimen sequenced was naive CD4+ T cells sorted from blood. Subset specified: CD45RA+ positively selected. The source of these receptors is a woman in her 30s in good health.

The J gene is TRBJ2-3, the V gene TRBV9, with no clear D. Germline CDR1 and CDR2: SGDLS and YYNGEE. This CDR3 contains 16 residues. V lost 1 base, J lost 2 bases, and 14 bases lay in between. CDR3 coding DNA: TGTGCCAGCAGCGTAATTCCCCAATCGGTCACAGATACGCAGTATTTT. Translating it yields CASSVIPQSVTDTQYF.

The rearrangement joins TRBV28 to TRBJ2-5; 12 bases line up with TRBD2. The last part of the DNA fits TRBJ2-7 better; the J call may be wrong. Germline values: CDR1 MDHEN, CDR2 SYDVKM. The CDR3 extends over 14 amino acids. The CDR3 DNA is TGTGCCAGCAGTCTAGCGGGAGGGCCCTACGAGCAGTACTTC. Translation: CASSLAGGPYEQYF.

The chain carries TRBV28 and TRBJ1-1; D might be TRBD1 (5 bases). V was trimmed by 8 bases and J by 3 bases, leaving 16 bases between them. Germline V gene sequence: CDR1 MDHEN, CDR2 SYDVKM. The CDR3 is made up of 14 amino acids. The CDR3 nucleotides read TGTGCCAGCTCCCTCCCCGGGACGTACACTGAAGCTTTCTTT. This encodes CASSLPGTYTEAFF.

The chain carries TRBV7-2 and TRBJ1-1; TRBD1 is a possible D gene (5 bases). CDR3 size: 14 residues. Germline CDR1 reads SGHTA; CDR2 reads FQGNSA. Trimming pared 5 bases from V and 3 bases from J, leaving 13 bases between. The CDR3 DNA is TGTGCCAGCAGCAGGCAGGGTATGGACACTGAAGCTTTCTTT. This translates into CASSRQGMDTEAFF.

The chain couples TRBV28 to TRBJ1-2, with a tentative D call TRBD1 (5 bases). CDR1 and CDR2 from the germline V gene are MDHEN and SYDVKM. V lost 4 bases and J lost 0, with 12 bases in between. The CDR3 covers 15 residues. The CDR3 is CASSSQTATNYGYTF. The CDR3 DNA follows: TGTGCCAGCAGTTCCCAGACAGCAACTAACTATGGCTACACCTTC.

The J gene is TRBJ1-1, the V gene TRBV5-5, with D tentatively TRBD1 (5 bases). CDR3 length: 13 residues. V shed 1 base and J shed 4 bases, with 8 bases lying between them. CDR1 is SGHKS, CDR2 YYEKEE, per germline (reference sequence). The CDR3 spells CASSLTGGTEAFF. In DNA form, the CDR3 reads TGTGCCAGCAGCTTGACAGGTGGCACTGAAGCTTTCTTT. Full variable domain (rest looked up from reference TRBV5-5 and TRBJ1-1): DAGVTQSPTHLIKTRGQQVTLRCSPISGHKSVSWYQQVLGQGPQFIFQYYEKEERGRGNFPDRFSARQFPNYSSELNVNALLLGDSALYLCASSLTGGTEAFFGQGTRLTVV.

J is TRBJ2-1 and V is TRBV9; D is perhaps TRBD2 (6 bases). Trimming took off 2 bases at V and 6 bases at J, with 15 bases between the two ends. Germline V gene data show CDR1 as SGDLS and CDR2 as YYNGEE. CDR3 size: 15 residues. The CDR3 sequence: CASSVSGGPFNEQFF. CDR3 sequence (DNA): TGTGCCAGCAGCGTTAGCGGAGGCCCCTTCAATGAGCAGTTCTTC.

The genes are TRBV13 and TRBJ2-1, with 14 nucleotides matching TRBD2. The trim removed 4 bases at V and 6 bases at J, leaving 5 bases unmatched. Germline-derived CDR1 and CDR2 are PRHDT and FYEKMQ (reference sequence). This CDR3 is 16 amino acids long. Here the CDR3 DNA reads TGTGCCAGCAGCTCTAGACTAGCGGGAGGGCTCAATGAGCAGTTCTTC. Its protein product is CASSSRLAGGLNEQFF. The variable domain in full, completed from reference TRBV13 and TRBJ2-1, reads AAGVIQSPRHLIKEKRETATLKCYPIPRHDTVYWYQQGPGQDPQFLISFYEKMQSDKGSIPDRFSAQQFSDYHSELNMSSLELGDSALYFCASSSRLAGGLNEQFFGPGTRLTVL.

The chain recombines TRBV10-3 with TRBJ1-5; weak D call: TRBD1 (6 bases). This CDR3 is built from 18 residues. CDR1 and CDR2 (germline): ENHRY, SYGVKD. The V end lost 0 bases, the J end lost 11 bases, and 26 bases lay between the germline ends. The CDR3 DNA reads as TGTGCCATCAGTGAGTCCCCGTGGTCAGGGGCCCCTCCAATGGCCCAGCATTTT. Its translation: CAISESPWSGAPPMAQHF.

This clone was found once. The CDR3 reads CASSLLRGTEAFF. The CDR3 DNA sequence: TGTGCCAGCAGCTTGTTAAGGGGCACTGAAGCTTTCTTT. The J gene is TRBJ1-1, the V gene TRBV7-8, with a weak D call TRBD1 (5 bases). CDR1 is SGHVS, CDR2 FQNEAQ, per germline. The CDR3 has 13 residues. V was shortened by 3 bases and J by 4 bases, with 9 bases between the two germline ends. The whole variable domain, remainder taken from reference TRBV7-8 and TRBJ1-1, is GAGVSQSPRYKVAKRGQDVALRCDPISGHVSLFWYQQALGQGPEFLTYFQNEAQLDKSGLPSDRFFAERPEGSVSTLKIQRTQQEDSAVYLCASSLLRGTEAFFGQGTRLTVV.

The chain employs TRBV10-3 and TRBJ1-2, with a possible D match to TRBD1 (6 bases). CDR3 length equals 15 residues. V was cut by 7 bases and J by 1 base, with 16 bases left in between. The germline V gene encodes CDR1 ENHRY and CDR2 SYGVKD. The CDR3 protein is CAITRTGIGNYGYTF. CDR3 nucleotide sequence: TGTGCCATCACTAGAACAGGGATTGGTAACTATGGCTACACCTTC.

CDR3: CASSLPRTGRSRAEQFF. For the CDR3, the DNA is TGTGCCAGCAGCTTGCCTAGGACAGGGCGTAGCCGGGCGGAGCAGTTCTTC. The J gene is TRBJ2-1, the V gene TRBV5-8; 8 bases align to TRBD1. This CDR3 has 17 amino acids. Germline CDR1 reads SGHTS; CDR2 reads YDEGEE. V trimming: 1 base; J trimming: 10 bases; junction bases outside the gene matches: 16.

V and J are TRBV2 and TRBJ2-3; D ambiguous. The CDR3 is 14 residues long. Germline V lookup: CDR1 SNHLY, CDR2 FYNNEI. Trimming removed 2 bases at V and 3 bases at J, with 9 bases between. CDR3 in DNA: TGTGCCAGCAGTGAAAGCCAAAGGACAGATACGCAGTATTTT. Its protein product is CASSESQRTDTQYF. The full variable domain, rest sourced from reference TRBV2 and TRBJ2-3, is EPEVTQTPSHQVTQMGQEVILRCVPISNHLYFYWYRQILGQKVEFLVSFYNNEISEKSEIFDDQFSVERPDGSNFTLKIRSTKLEDSAMYFCASSESQRTDTQYFGPGTRLTVL.

The chain combines TRBV19 with TRBJ1-1, with D hard to call. CDR3 length: 11 residues. V was pared by 6 bases and J by 1 base, with 3 bases between. CDR1 is LNHDA and CDR2 is SQIVND in the germline V gene (reference sequence). DNA of the CDR3: TGTGCCAGTAGCCAGAACACTGAAGCTTTCTTT. Translated, it gives CASSQNTEAFF.

The chain combines TRBV2 with TRBJ1-1, with D possibly TRBD1 on 6 matching bases. The V gene lost 0 bases and the J gene lost 2 bases, with 13 bases spanning the gap. From germline, CDR1 is SNHLY and CDR2 FYNNEI. This CDR3 has 16 amino acids. The CDR3 loop reads CASSEAGGLHNTEAFF. In DNA form, the CDR3 reads TGTGCCAGCAGTGAAGCAGGGGGACTTCACAACACTGAAGCTTTCTTT.

J is TRBJ2-3 and V is TRBV28; D unresolved. The CDR3 totals 13 residues. The V gene's germline CDR1 is MDHEN and CDR2 SYDVKM. V lost 5 bases, J lost 0 bases, and 6 bases lay in between. CDR3 sequence: CASSQDSTDTQYF. CDR3 bases: TGTGCCAGCAGTCAGGACAGCACAGATACGCAGTATTTT. The full variable domain, its missing parts supplied by reference TRBV28 and TRBJ2-3, is DVKVTQSSRYLVKRTGEKVFLECVQDMDHENMFWYRQDPGLGLRLIYFSYDVKMKEKGDIPEGYSVSREKKERFSLILESASTNQTSMYLCASSQDSTDTQYFGPGTRLTVL.

The genes are TRBV19 and TRBJ2-1; 8 bases align to TRBD2. CDR3 size: 14 residues. Germline CDR1 LNHDA, CDR2 SQIVND (reference sequence). Trimming took 10 bases from V and 6 from J; bases not matched to a gene: 11. CDR3 bases: TGTGCCACTGCTGGGACTAGTGTTGTCAATGAGCAGTTCTTC. It specifies CATAGTSVVNEQFF.

The V call is TRBV15, the J call TRBJ2-1; D may be TRBD1 or TRBD2 (6 bases each). The CDR3 loop spans 17 amino acids. V lost 0 bases and J 7 bases, leaving 19 bases between the germline ends. Germline values: CDR1 LNHNV, CDR2 YYDKDF (reference sequence). This chain's CDR3 is CATSRDRGQGRLNEQFF. CDR3 DNA: TGTGCCACCAGCAGAGATCGGGGGCAGGGACGACTGAATGAGCAGTTCTTC.

This chain uses TRBV6-5 with TRBJ2-3; tentative D call: TRBD2 (6 bases). Trimming removed 9 bases at V and 1 base at J, with 17 bases between. Germline V gene lookup returns CDR1 MNHEY and CDR2 SVGAGI. The CDR3 totals 15 residues. This CDR3 reads CASTTLAAGTDTQYF. Here the CDR3 DNA reads TGTGCCAGTACGACTTTAGCGGCCGGCACAGATACGCAGTATTTT.

The genes are TRBV7-9 and TRBJ2-3; the D gene could be TRBD1 or TRBD2 (6 bases each). V gave up 5 bases and J gave up 4 bases, with 19 bases separating them. CDR1 and CDR2 (germline): SEHNR, FQNEAQ (reference sequence). This CDR3 is built from 16 residues. The CDR3 reads CASSPYGGVGADTQYF. The CDR3 region has the DNA TGTGCCAGCAGCCCCTACGGGGGCGTTGGGGCAGATACGCAGTATTTT. The full variable domain, with the rest looked up from reference TRBV7-9 and TRBJ2-3, is DTGVSQNPRHKITKRGQNVTFRCDPISEHNRLYWYRQTLGQGPEFLTYFQNEAQLEKSRLLSDRFSAERPKGSFSTLEIQRTEQGDSAMYLCASSPYGGVGADTQYFGPGTRLTVL.